This record looks at one T cell receptor (beta chain) sequence and its context. Other DNA sequences of this sample code for an identical CDR3. This sample is part of a study of blood T cell repertoires in COVID-19. Across the study: Sites across the United States, Italy and Spain contributed samples from acute and convalescent COVID-19. The analysed material was cDNA or gDNA that came from T cells, B-cell-depleted T cells, or PBMCs.

Authors' methods: Amplification of reference gene primers provided the estimated nucleated cell counts. Some clones are missing from TCRdb's copy, which holds only in-frame ones; the method was immunoSEQ multiplex PCR. V, J and clone size derive from that table, while D and trimming were established from the DNA sequence. This sample has fewer than 250,000 clones; about 83% occur once, and the top ten carry more than 4%. The material sequenced was peripheral blood. This receptor was taken from a man aged 50 to 59 with acute or convalescent COVID-19.

DNA for the CDR3: TGCGCCAGCAGCTTCGGACAGGGGCTGTATGGCTACACCTTC. Its protein is CASSFGQGLYGYTF. The chain employs TRBV5-1 and TRBJ1-2; TRBD1 agrees at 9 bases. V lost 2 bases, J lost 5 bases, and 4 bases stayed unmatched. Germline lookup yields CDR1 SGHRS and CDR2 YFSETQ. This CDR3 has 14 amino acids.